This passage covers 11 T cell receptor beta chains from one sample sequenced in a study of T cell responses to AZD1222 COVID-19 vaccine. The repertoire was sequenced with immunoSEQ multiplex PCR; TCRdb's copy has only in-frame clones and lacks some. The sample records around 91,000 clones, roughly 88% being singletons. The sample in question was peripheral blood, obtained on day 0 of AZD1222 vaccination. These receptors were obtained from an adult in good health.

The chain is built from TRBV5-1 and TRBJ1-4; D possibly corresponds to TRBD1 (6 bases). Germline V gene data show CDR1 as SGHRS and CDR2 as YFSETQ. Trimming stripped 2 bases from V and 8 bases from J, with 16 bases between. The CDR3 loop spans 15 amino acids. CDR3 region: CASSLQGIRNEKLFF. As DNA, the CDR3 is TGCGCCAGCAGCTTACAGGGTATTCGTAACGAAAAACTGTTTTTT.

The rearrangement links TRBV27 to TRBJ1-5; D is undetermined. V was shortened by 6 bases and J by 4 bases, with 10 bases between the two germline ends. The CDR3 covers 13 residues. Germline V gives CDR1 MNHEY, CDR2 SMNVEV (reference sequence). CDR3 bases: TGTGCCAGCAGCTTACAATGGAATCAGCCCCAGCATTTT. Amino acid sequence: CASSLQWNQPQHF.

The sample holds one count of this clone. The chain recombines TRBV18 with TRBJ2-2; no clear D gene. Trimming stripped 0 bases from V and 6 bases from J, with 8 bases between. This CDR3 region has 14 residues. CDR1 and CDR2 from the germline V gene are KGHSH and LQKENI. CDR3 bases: TGTGCCAGCTCACCACCGAGTTTAGCCGGGGAGCTGTTTTTT. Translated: CASSPPSLAGELFF.

The CDR3 bases are TGTGCCAGCAGCTTAGGCGGGTGGAACACTGAAGCTTTCTTT. Translating gives CASSLGGWNTEAFF. The chain combines TRBV7-2 with TRBJ1-1; no reliable D call. The CDR3 has 14 amino acids. Deletions cut 1 base from V and 1 base from J, with 7 bases between. Germline V gene data show CDR1 as SGHTA and CDR2 as FQGNSA. Based on the CDR3 plus reference TRBV7-2 and TRBJ1-1, the full variable domain is GAGVSQSPSNKVTEKGKDVELRCDPISGHTALYWYRQSLGQGLEFLIYFQGNSAPDKSGLPSDRFSAERTGGSVSTLTIQRTQQEDSAVYLCASSLGGWNTEAFFGQGTRLTVV.

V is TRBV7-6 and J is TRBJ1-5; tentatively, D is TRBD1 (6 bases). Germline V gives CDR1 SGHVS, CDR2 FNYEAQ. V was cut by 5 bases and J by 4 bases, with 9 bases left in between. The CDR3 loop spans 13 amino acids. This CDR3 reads CASSTQGNQPQHF. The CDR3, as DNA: TGTGCCAGCAGCACTCAGGGGAATCAGCCCCAGCATTTT.

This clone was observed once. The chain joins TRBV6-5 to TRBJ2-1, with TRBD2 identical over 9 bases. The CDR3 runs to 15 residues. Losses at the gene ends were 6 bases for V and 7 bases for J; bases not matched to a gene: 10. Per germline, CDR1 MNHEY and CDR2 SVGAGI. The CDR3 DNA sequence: TGTGCCAGCAGCTTCGGACGGGCGGGAGGGAATGAGCAGTTCTTC. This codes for CASSFGRAGGNEQFF.

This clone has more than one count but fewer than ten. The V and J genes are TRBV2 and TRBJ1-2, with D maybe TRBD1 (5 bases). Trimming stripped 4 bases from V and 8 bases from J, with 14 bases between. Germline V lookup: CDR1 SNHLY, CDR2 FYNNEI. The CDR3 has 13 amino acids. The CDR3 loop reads CASSGIIRDGYTF. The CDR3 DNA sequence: TGTGCCAGCAGTGGTATCATCCGGGACGGCTACACCTTC.

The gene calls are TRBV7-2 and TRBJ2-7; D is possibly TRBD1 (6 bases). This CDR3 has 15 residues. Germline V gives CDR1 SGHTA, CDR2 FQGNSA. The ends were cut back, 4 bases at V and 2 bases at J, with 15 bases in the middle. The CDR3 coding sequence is TGTGCCAGCAGCTCGGCCGGGACAAGTACCTACGAGCAGTACTTC. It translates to CASSSAGTSTYEQYF.

CDR3 sequence (DNA): TGTGCCAGCAGTTTAGGCTCGACAGGGGCCACTGAAGCTTTCTTT. Its protein is CASSLGSTGATEAFF. V and J are TRBV28 and TRBJ1-1; TRBD1 aligns across 8 bases. Losses at the gene ends were 2 bases for V and 4 bases for J; bases not matched to a gene: 6. CDR1 MDHEN and CDR2 SYDVKM come from the germline V gene. The CDR3 covers 15 residues.

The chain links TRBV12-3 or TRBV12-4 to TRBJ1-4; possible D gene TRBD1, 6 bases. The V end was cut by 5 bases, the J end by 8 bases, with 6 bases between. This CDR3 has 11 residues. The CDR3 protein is CASSQGEKLFF. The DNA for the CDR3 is TGTGCCAGCAGTCAGGGGGAAAAACTGTTTTTT.

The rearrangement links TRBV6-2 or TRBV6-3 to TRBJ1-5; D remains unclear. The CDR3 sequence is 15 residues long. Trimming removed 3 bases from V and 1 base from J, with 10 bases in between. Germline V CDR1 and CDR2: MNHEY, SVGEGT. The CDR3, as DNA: TGTGCCAGCAGTTATACCCAGCAGAGCAATCAGCCCCAGCATTTT. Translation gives CASSYTQQSNQPQHF.